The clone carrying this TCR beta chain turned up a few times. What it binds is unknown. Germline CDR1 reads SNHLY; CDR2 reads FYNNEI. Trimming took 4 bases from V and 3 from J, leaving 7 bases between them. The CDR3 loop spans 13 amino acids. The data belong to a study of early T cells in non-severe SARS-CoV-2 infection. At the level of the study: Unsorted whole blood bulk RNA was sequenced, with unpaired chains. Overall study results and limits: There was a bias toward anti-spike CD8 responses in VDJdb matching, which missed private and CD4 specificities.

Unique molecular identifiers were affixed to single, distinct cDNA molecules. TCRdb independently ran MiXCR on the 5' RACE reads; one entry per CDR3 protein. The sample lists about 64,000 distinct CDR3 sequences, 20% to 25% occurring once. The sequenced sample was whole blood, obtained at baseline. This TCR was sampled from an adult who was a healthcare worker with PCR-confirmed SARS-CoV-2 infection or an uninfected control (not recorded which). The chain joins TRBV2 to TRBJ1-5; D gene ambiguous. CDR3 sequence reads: CASSGTFNQPQHF. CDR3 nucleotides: TGTGCCAGCAGTGGGACCTTCAATCAGCCCCAGCATTTT. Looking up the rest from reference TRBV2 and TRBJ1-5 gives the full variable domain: EPEVTQTPSHQVTQMGQEVILRCVPISNHLYFYWYRQILGQKVEFLVSFYNNEISEKSEIFDDQFSVERPDGSNFTLKIRSTKLEDSAMYFCASSGTFNQPQHFGDGTRLSIL.